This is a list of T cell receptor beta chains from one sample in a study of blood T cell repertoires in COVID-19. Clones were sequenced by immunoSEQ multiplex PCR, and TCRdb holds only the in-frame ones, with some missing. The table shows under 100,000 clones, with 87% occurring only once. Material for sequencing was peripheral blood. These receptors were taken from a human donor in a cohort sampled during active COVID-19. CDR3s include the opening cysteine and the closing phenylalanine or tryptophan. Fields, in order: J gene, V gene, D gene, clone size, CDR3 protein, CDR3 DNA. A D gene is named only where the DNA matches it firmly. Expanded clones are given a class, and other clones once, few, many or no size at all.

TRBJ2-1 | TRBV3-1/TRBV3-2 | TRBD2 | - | CASSRLAGGYNEQFF | TGTGCCAGCAGCCGCCTAGCGGGGGGGTACAATGAGCAGTTCTTC
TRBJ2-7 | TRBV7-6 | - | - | CASNRFGGQDEQYF | TGTGCCAGCAACCGCTTCGGGGGGCAAGACGAGCAGTACTTC
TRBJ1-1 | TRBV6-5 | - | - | CASSYSAGMNTEAFF | TGTGCCAGCAGTTACTCGGCAGGGATGAACACTGAAGCTTTCTTT
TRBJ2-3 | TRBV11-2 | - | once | CASSPLWSSTDTQYF | TGTGCCAGCAGCCCCCTTTGGAGCAGCACAGATACGCAGTATTTT
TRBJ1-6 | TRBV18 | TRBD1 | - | CASSPTQGYNSPLHF | TGTGCCAGCTCACCAACACAGGGGTACAATTCACCCCTCCACTTT
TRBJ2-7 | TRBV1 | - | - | CTSSRDRINYEQYF | TGCACCAGCAGCCGGGACAGGATAAACTACGAGCAGTACTTC
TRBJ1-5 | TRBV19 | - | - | CASSDTSAQPQHF | TGTGCCAGTAGCGACACCTCGGCTCAGCCCCAGCATTTT
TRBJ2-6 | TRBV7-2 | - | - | CASSLGQANVLTF | TGTGCCAGCAGCTTAGGGCAAGCCAACGTCCTGACTTTC
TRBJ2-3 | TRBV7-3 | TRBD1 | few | CASSLGTGWPDTQYF | TGTGCCAGCAGCTTAGGGACAGGGTGGCCAGATACGCAGTATTTT
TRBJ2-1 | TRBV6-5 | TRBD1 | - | CASSYGGTGPYNEQFF | TGTGCCAGCAGTTATGGCGGGACAGGGCCCTACAATGAGCAGTTCTTC
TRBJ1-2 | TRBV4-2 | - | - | CASRKRTDYGYTF | TGTGCCAGCAGGAAGCGGACAGACTATGGCTACACCTTC
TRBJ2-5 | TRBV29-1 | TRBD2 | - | CSVRGLAGVETQYF | TGCAGCGTGAGGGGACTAGCGGGGGTAGAGACCCAGTACTTC
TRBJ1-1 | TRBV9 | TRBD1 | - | CASSETTGGLNTEAFF | TGTGCCAGCAGCGAGACCACAGGGGGGTTGAACACTGAAGCTTTCTTT
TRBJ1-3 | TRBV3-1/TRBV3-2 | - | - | CASSQYGDTIYF | TGTGCCAGCAGCCAATACGGTGACACCATATATTTT
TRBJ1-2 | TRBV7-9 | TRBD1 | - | CASSRQGDYGYTF | TGTGCCAGCAGCCGACAGGGGGACTATGGCTACACCTTC
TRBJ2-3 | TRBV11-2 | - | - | CASSSRWAGTDTQYF | TGTGCCAGCAGCTCCCGTTGGGCAGGCACAGATACGCAGTATTTT
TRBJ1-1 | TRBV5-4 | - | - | CASSLEGARTTEAFF | TGTGCCAGCAGCTTGGAAGGGGCCAGAACCACTGAAGCTTTCTTT
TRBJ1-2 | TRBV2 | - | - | CASSEAPGGYTF | TGTGCCAGCAGTGAAGCTCCGGGTGGCTACACCTTC
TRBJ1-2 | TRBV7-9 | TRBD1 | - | CASSPGQGANYGYTF | TGTGCCAGCAGCCCCGGACAGGGGGCTAACTATGGCTACACCTTC
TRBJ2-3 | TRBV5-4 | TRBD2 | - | CASSSPQRGLTDTQYF | TGTGCCAGCAGCTCACCGCAGCGGGGGCTCACAGATACGCAGTATTTT
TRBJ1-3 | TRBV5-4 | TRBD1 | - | CASSPSLGPTGVGNTIYF | TGTGCCAGCAGCCCTTCATTAGGCCCCACAGGGGTTGGAAACACCATATATTTT
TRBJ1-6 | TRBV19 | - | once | CASLRKGPGASPLHF | TGTGCCAGCCTTCGCAAGGGCCCAGGGGCCTCACCCCTCCACTTT
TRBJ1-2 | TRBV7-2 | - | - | CASSLTSSGDGYTF | TGTGCCAGCAGCTTAACGTCCTCAGGGGATGGCTACACCTTC
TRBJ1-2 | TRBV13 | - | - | CASSLPLLGGYTF | TGTGCCAGCAGCTTACCTCTTCTCGGGGGCTACACCTTC
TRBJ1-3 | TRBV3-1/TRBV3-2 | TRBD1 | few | CASSRQGRATGNTIYF | TGTGCCAGCAGCCGACAGGGACGGGCTACTGGAAACACCATATATTTT
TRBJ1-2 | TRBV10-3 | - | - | CAISDGGYGYTF | TGTGCCATCAGTGACGGGGGCTATGGCTACACCTTC
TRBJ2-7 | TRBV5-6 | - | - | CASSPGSGGVYEQYF | TGTGCCAGCAGCCCAGGGTCTGGTGGGGTCTACGAGCAGTACTTC
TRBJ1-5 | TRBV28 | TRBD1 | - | CASSSSGTGYQPQHF | TGTGCCAGCAGTTCCTCGGGGACAGGGTATCAGCCCCAGCATTTT
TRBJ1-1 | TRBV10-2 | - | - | CATREGGVNTEAFF | TGCGCCACTAGGGAGGGAGGGGTGAACACTGAAGCTTTCTTT
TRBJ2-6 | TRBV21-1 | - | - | CASSAQPRTLDGANVLTF | TGTGCCAGCAGCGCCCAACCCCGGACATTGGATGGGGCCAACGTCCTGACTTTC
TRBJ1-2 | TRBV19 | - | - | CASSSAAGEEANYGYTF | TGTGCCAGTAGTAGCGCTGCAGGGGAAGAGGCTAACTATGGCTACACCTTC
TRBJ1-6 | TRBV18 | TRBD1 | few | CASSLTGDNSPLHF | TGTGCCAGCTCATTAACAGGGGATAATTCACCCCTCCACTTT
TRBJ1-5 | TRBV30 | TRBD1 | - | CAWSGQGSNQPQHF | TGTGCCTGGAGTGGACAGGGTAGCAATCAGCCCCAGCATTTT
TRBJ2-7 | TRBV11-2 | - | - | CASSSVGRGNEQYF | TGTGCCAGCAGCTCCGTGGGTCGGGGGAACGAGCAGTACTTC
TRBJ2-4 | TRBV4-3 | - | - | CASSQKDRRSVKNIQYF | TGCGCCAGCAGCCAAAAAGACAGGAGAAGTGTCAAAAACATTCAGTACTTC
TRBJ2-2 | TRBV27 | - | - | CASSKTGFSSTGELFF | TGTGCCAGCAGTAAAACAGGGTTCTCAAGCACCGGGGAGCTGTTTTTT
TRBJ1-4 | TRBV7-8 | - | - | CASSPGSNEKLFF | TGTGCCAGCAGCCCAGGGTCTAATGAAAAACTGTTTTTT
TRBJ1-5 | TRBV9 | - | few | CASRVESDGGCSNQPQHF | TGTGCCAGCAGGGTGGAGTCGGATGGGGGGTGCAGCAATCAGCCCCAGCATTTT
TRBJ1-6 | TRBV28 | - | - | CASRVAQGAGSPLHF | TGTGCCAGCAGAGTGGCACAGGGAGCAGGTTCACCCCTCCACTTT
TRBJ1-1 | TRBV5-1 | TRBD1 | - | CASSLEGALDTEAFF | TGCGCCAGCAGCTTGGAGGGGGCGCTGGACACTGAAGCTTTCTTT
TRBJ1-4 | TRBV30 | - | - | CAWSLPRQNLGEKLFF | TGTGCCTGGAGTCTCCCCCGGCAAAACCTAGGTGAAAAACTGTTTTTT
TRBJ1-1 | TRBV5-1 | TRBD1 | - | CASSIQGALNTEAFF | TGCGCCAGCAGCATCCAGGGGGCACTGAACACTGAAGCTTTCTTT
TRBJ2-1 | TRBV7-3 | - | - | CASSLNFNEQFF | TGTGCCAGCAGCTTAAACTTTAATGAGCAGTTCTTC
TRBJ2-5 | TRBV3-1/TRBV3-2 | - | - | CASSQIAEMGETQYF | TGTGCCAGCAGCCAAATAGCGGAAATGGGAGAGACCCAGTACTTC
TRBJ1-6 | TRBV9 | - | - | CASSRDTYNSPLHF | TGTGCCAGCAGTCGGGACACTTATAATTCACCCCTCCACTTT
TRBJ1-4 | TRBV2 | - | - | CASRSGYGSNEKLFF | TGTGCCAGCAGAAGCGGGTATGGTTCTAATGAAAAACTGTTTTTT
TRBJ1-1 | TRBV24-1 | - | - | CATSDSTPGQGTTEGAFF | TGTGCCACCAGTGATTCGACACCGGGACAAGGGACCACTGAAGGAGCTTTCTTT
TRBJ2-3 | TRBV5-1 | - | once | CASSLERETDTQYF | TGCGCCAGCAGCTTGGAGAGAGAGACAGATACGCAGTATTTT
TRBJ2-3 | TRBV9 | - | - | CASSGGGPTFSTDTQYF | TGTGCCAGCAGCGGCGGAGGCCCTACCTTTAGCACAGATACGCAGTATTTT
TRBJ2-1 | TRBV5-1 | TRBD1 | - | CASSRAGQGAGNEQFF | TGCGCCAGCAGCCGCGCGGGACAGGGGGCAGGGAATGAGCAGTTCTTC
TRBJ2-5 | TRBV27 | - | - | CASSSGVALETQYF | TGTGCCAGCAGTTCGGGGGTGGCATTGGAGACCCAGTACTTC
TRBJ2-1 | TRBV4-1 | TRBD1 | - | CASSSTPGQGRNEQFF | TGCGCCAGCAGCTCAACCCCGGGACAGGGCCGCAATGAGCAGTTCTTC
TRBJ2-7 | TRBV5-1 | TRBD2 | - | CASSSPAGLAGGNEQYF | TGCGCCAGCAGCTCCCCCGCGGGACTAGCGGGGGGTAACGAGCAGTACTTC
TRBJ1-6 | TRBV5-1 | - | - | CASSLGAIFNNSPLHF | TGCGCCAGCAGCTTGGGGGCCATCTTCAATAATTCACCCCTCCACTTT
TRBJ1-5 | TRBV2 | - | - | CASSGRGPNQPQHF | TGTGCCAGCAGTGGGAGGGGTCCCAATCAGCCCCAGCATTTT
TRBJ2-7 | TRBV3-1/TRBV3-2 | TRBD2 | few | CASSLAGTSGGPVYEQYF | TGTGCCAGCAGCCTAGCAGGGACTAGCGGGGGGCCAGTCTACGAGCAGTACTTC
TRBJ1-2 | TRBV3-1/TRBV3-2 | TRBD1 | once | CASSQSPGTGDFYGYTF | TGTGCCAGCAGCCAATCACCCGGGACAGGGGACTTCTATGGCTACACCTTC
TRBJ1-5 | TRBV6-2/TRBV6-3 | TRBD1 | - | CASSPSVDRGRQPQHF | TGTGCCAGCAGCCCTTCCGTTGACAGGGGGCGTCAGCCCCAGCATTTT